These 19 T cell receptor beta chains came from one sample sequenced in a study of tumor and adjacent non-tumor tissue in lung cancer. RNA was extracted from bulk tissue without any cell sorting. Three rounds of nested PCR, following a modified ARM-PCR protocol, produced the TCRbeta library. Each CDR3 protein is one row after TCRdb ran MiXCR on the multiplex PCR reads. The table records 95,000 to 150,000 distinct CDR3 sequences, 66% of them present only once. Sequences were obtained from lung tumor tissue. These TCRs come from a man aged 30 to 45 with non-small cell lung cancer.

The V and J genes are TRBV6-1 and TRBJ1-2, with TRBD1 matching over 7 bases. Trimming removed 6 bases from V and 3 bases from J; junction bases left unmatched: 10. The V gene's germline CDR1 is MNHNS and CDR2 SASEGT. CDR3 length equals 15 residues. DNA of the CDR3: TGTGCCAGCAGCACCGGACGGGGGACAGACTATGGCTACACCTTC. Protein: CASSTGRGTDYGYTF.

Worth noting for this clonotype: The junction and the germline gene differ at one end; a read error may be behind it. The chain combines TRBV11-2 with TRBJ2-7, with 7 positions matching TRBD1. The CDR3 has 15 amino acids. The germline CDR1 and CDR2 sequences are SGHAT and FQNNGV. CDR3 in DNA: TGTGCCAGCAGCTTAGAAGGACAGGTCATTTACGTGCAATATTTC. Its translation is CASSLEGQVIYVQYF.

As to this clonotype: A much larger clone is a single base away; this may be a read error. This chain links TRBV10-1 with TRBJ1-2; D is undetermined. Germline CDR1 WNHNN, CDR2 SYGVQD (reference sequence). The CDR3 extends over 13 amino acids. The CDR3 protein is CATNHGLNYGYSF. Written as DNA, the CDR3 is TGCGCCACCAACCACGGACTTAACTATGGCTACAGCTTC.

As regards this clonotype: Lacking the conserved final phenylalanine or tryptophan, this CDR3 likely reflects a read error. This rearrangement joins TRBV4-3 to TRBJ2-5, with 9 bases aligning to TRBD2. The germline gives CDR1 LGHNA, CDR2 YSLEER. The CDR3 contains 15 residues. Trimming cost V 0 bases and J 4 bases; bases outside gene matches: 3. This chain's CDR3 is CASSQERGGLETQYL. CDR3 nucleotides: TGCGCCAGCAGCCAAGAGCGGGGGGGCCTAGAGACCCAGTACTTA.

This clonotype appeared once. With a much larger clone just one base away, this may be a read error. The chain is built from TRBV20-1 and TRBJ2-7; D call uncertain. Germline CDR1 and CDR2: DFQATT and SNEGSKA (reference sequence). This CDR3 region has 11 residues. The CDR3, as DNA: TGCAGTGCTAGAGCGGACGACGAGCACTACTTC. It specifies CSARADDEHYF.

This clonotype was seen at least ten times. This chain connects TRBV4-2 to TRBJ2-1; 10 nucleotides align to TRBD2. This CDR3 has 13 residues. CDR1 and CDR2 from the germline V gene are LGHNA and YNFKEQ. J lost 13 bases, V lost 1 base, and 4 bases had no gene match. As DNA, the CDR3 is TGTGCCAGCAGCCAAGGCCTAGCGGGAGAACAGTTCTTC. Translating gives CASSQGLAGEQFF.

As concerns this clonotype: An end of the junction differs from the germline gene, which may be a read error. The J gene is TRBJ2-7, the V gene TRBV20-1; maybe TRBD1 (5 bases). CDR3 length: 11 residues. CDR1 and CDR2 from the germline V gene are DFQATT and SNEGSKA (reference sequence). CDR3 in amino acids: CSHRKWYEQCF. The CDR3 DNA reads TGCAGTCACAGGAAGTGGTACGAGCAGTGCTTC.

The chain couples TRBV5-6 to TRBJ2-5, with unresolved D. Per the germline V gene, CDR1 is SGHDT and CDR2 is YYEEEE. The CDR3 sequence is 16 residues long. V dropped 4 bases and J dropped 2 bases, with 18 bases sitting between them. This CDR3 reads CASSVEVAAEQETQYF. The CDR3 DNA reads TGTGCCAGCAGCGTTGAGGTAGCCGCGGAACAAGAGACCCAGTACTTC.

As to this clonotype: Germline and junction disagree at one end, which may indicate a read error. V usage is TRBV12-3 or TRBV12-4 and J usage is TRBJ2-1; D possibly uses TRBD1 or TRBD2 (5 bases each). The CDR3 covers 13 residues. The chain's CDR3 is CASSFGTLNEQSF. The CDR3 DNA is TGCGCCAGCAGTTTTGGGACGCTCAATGAGCAGTCCTTC.

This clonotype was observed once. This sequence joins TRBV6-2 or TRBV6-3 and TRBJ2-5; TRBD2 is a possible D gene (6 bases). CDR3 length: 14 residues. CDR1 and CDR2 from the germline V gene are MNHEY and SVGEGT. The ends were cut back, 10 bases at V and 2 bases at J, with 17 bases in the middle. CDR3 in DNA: TGTGCCATCAGCTACGGGGGAAGGCAAGAGACCCAGTACTTC. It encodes CAISYGGRQETQYF.

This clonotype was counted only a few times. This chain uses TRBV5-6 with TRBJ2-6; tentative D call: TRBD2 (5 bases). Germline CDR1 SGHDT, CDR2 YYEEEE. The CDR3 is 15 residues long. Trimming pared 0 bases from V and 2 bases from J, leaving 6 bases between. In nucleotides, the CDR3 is TGTGCCAGCAGCTTGGTGGAGGCTGGGGCCAACGTCCTGACTTTC. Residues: CASSLVEAGANVLTF.

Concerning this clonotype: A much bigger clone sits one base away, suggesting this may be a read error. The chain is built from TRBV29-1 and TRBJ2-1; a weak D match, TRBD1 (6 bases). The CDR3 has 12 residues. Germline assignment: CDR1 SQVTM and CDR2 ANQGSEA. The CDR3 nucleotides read TGCAGCGCGGATCCCTCAGGGGCCGAGCACTTCTTC. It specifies CSADPSGAEHFF.

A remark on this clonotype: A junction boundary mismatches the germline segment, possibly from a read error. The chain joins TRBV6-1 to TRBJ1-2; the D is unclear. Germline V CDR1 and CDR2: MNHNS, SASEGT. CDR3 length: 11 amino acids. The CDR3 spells CASRRFDGYIF. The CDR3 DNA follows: TGTGCCAGCAGACGATTTGATGGCTACATCTTC.

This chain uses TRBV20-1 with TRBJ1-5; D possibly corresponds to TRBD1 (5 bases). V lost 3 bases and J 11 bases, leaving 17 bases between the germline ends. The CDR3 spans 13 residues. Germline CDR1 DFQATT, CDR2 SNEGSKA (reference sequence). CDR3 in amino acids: CSARVGVDQSQHF. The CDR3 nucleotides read TGCAGTGCTAGGGTGGGGGTGGACCAGTCCCAGCATTTT.

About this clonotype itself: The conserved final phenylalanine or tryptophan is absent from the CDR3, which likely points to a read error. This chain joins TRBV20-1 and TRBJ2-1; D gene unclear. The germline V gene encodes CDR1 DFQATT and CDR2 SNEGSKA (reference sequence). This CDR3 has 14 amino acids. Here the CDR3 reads CSARDLNSYNEQFL. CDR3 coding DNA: TGCAGTGCTAGAGACTTGAACTCCTACAATGAACAGTTCTTA.

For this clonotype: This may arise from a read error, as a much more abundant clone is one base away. CDR3 nucleotide sequence: TGCAGTGCTCAACCTACCATGGGCACCGGGGAGCTGTTTTTT. Protein product: CSAQPTMGTGELFF. The chain recombines TRBV20-1 with TRBJ2-2; D gene unclear. Germline loops: CDR1 DFQATT, CDR2 SNEGSKA (reference sequence). The CDR3 is 14 amino acids. V lost 5 bases, J lost 4 bases, and 14 bases lay in between.

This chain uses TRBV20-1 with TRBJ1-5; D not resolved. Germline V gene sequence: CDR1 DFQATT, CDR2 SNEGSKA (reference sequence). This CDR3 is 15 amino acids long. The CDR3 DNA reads TGCAAAGCTAGAGGTCTGGTTAATAGCAATCAGCCCCAGCATTTT. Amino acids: CKARGLVNSNQPQHF.

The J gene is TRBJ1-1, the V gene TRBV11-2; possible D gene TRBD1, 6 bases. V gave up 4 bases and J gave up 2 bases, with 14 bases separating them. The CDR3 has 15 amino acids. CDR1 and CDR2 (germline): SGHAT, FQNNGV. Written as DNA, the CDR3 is TGTGCCAGCAGCTCAGATCAGGGGATAAACACTGAAGCTTTCTTT. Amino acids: CASSSDQGINTEAFF. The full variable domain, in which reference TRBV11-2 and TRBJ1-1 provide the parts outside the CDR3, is EAGVAQSPRYKIIEKRQSVAFWCNPISGHATLYWYQQILGQGPKLLIQFQNNGVVDDSQLPKDRFSAERLKGVDSTLKIQPAKLEDSAVYLCASSSDQGINTEAFFGQGTRLTVV.

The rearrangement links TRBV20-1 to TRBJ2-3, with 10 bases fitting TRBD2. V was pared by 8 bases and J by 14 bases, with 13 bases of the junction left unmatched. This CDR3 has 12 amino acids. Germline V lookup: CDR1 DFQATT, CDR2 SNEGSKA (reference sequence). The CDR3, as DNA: TGCAGTACTATAGATAGACTAGCGGGCCTGTATTTT. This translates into CSTIDRLAGLYF.